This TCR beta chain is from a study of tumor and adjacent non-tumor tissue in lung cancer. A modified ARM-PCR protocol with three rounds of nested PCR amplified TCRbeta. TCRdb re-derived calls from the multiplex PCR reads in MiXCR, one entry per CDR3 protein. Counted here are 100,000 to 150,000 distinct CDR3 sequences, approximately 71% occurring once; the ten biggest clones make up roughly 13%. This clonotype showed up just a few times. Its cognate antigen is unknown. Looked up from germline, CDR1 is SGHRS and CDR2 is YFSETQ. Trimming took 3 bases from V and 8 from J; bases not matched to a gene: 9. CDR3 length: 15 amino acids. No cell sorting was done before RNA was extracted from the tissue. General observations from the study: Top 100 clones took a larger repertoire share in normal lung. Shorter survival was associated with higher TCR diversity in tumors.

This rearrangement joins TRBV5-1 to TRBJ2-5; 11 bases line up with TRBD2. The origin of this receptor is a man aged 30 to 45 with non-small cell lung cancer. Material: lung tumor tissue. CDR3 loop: CASSYTGTSGSTQYF. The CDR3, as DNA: TGCGCCAGCAGCTACACCGGGACTAGCGGCTCCACCCAGTACTTC.